These 12 T cell receptor beta chains originate from one sample sequenced in a study of blood T cells in healthy people across ages. Next came a second PCR, run for about 7 to 12 cycles, which used a sample-barcoded 5' primer along with a J-beta primer mix. TCRdb analysed the 5' RACE reads with MiXCR anew, one entry per CDR3 protein. The table lists 1.5 million to 2 million distinct CDR3 sequences, 28% of them singletons. The sample was blood. These receptors originate from a woman younger than 45 in good health.

This clonotype was recorded many times. The chain couples TRBV7-2 to TRBJ2-7, with TRBD1 as a possible D gene (5 bases). V lost 3 bases, J lost 1 base, and 13 bases lay in between. Germline CDR1 reads SGHTA; CDR2 reads FQGNSA. This CDR3 contains 15 residues. The CDR3, as DNA: TGTGCCAGCAGCTTCAGCAGGGTTAAGTCCTACGAGCAGTACTTC. Its translation is CASSFSRVKSYEQYF.

The sample holds many counts of this clonotype. The V and J genes are TRBV20-1 and TRBJ2-5, with TRBD2 as a possible D gene (7 bases). V gave up 3 bases and J gave up 4 bases, with 18 bases separating them. The V gene's germline CDR1 is DFQATT and CDR2 SNEGSKA (reference sequence). The CDR3 is made up of 15 amino acids. The CDR3 DNA is TGCAGTGCTAGGGTTTCCGGGGGGCGAGGAGAGACCCAGTACTTC. Amino acid sequence: CSARVSGGRGETQYF.

This clonotype was seen only a few times. The CDR3 loop is CSASPGTGTNSPLHF. The CDR3 coding sequence is TGCAGTGCTAGTCCCGGGACAGGGACCAATTCACCCCTCCACTTT. The J gene is TRBJ1-6, the V gene TRBV20-1; the match to TRBD1 covers 9 bases. V was pared by 3 bases and J by 7 bases, with 7 bases of the junction left unmatched. Germline assignment: CDR1 DFQATT and CDR2 SNEGSKA (reference sequence). The CDR3 totals 15 residues.

This sequence joins TRBV5-1 and TRBJ2-3, with 9 bases fitting TRBD1. Germline V lookup: CDR1 SGHRS, CDR2 YFSETQ. V trimming: 4 bases; J trimming: 6 bases; junction bases outside the gene matches: 6. CDR3 size: 14 residues. The DNA of the CDR3 is TGCGCCAGCAGCCCAGGGACAGGGCACGATACGCAGTATTTT. Protein sequence: CASSPGTGHDTQYF.

Of note for this clonotype: Just one base apart from a much larger clone, this may be a read error. V usage is TRBV12-3 or TRBV12-4 and J usage is TRBJ2-3; D might be TRBD2 (6 bases). This CDR3 spans 12 amino acids. CDR3 DNA sequence: TGTGCCATAACTACTAGCACAGATGCGCAGTATTTT. Translated, it gives CAITTSTDAQYF.

The CDR3 protein is CASSLGSPGTSDYNEQFF. The CDR3 nucleotides read TGTGCCAGCAGCTTAGGTTCACCCGGGACTAGCGACTACAATGAGCAGTTCTTC. This chain uses TRBV7-2 with TRBJ2-1; TRBD2 agrees at 10 bases. CDR3 size: 18 residues. J was trimmed by 3 bases and V by 1 base; bases with no gene match: 9. CDR1 and CDR2 (germline): SGHTA, FQGNSA.

The chain has TRBV11-2 and TRBJ1-2; TRBD1 is a possible D gene (6 bases). CDR1 is SGHAT, CDR2 FQNNGV, per germline. Trimming shortened V by 2 bases and J by 2 bases, and 12 bases separated the two germline ends. The CDR3 extends over 15 amino acids. In DNA, the CDR3 is TGTGCCAGCAGCTTAAGGGGGAGGGGGAACTATGGCTACACCTTC. It yields the protein CASSLRGRGNYGYTF.

This clonotype has at least ten counts. CDR3 coding DNA: TGTGCCAGCAGTTCCGCGGACAGATCCTATGGCTACACCTTC. Protein product: CASSSADRSYGYTF. The chain links TRBV6-6 to TRBJ1-2, with a possible D match to TRBD1 (6 bases). This CDR3 spans 14 amino acids. Per the germline V gene, CDR1 is MNHNY and CDR2 is SVGAGI (reference sequence). V was clipped by 4 bases and J by 4 bases, with 13 bases between them.

This chain uses TRBV9 with TRBJ2-1; the match to TRBD2 covers 8 bases. The germline CDR1 and CDR2 sequences are SGDLS and YYNGEE. The CDR3 has 16 amino acids. Unmatched junction bases numbered 4, after V lost 0 bases and J lost 2 bases. Here the CDR3 DNA reads TGTGCCAGCAGCGTAGACCCTAGCGGGCCCTACAATGAGCAGTTCTTC. Translation gives CASSVDPSGPYNEQFF.

This chain joins TRBV6-6 and TRBJ2-1; D perhaps matches TRBD1 (6 bases). The V end was cut by 6 bases, the J end by 2 bases, with 20 bases between. The CDR3 contains 17 residues. Germline lookup yields CDR1 MNHNY and CDR2 SVGAGI (reference sequence). DNA of the CDR3: TGTGCCAGCAGAGACTTAGGGGCACAGGGCGCCTACAATGAGCAGTTCTTC. This gives the protein CASRDLGAQGAYNEQFF.

The chain uses TRBV5-1 and TRBJ2-7, with 11 bases matching TRBD1. The CDR3 extends over 15 amino acids. Germline V gene sequence: CDR1 SGHRS, CDR2 YFSETQ. V shed 0 bases, J shed 6 bases, and the junction held 5 bases outside the gene matches. The CDR3 nucleotides read TGCGCCAGCAGCTTGGAACCCGGGACAGGGGGCGAGCAGTACTTC. Translated, it gives CASSLEPGTGGEQYF.

About this clonotype: Since a much larger clone is just one base distant, this may be a read error. The chain carries TRBV27 and TRBJ2-5; 7 nucleotides agree with TRBD2. V gave up 1 base and J gave up 11 bases; unmatched junction bases: 7. CDR3 length: 13 amino acids. Germline CDR1 reads MNHEY; CDR2 reads SMNVEV (reference sequence). The CDR3 coding sequence is TGTGCCAGCAGTTTATGGGGACTATGGGAGCAGTACTTC. This sequence encodes CASSLWGLWEQYF.